The following is a T cell receptor (beta chain) sequence with its context. Its recognized antigen is unknown. No base quality information exists; no much larger clone differs at one position. The data derive from a study of control samples from healthy donors and cancer patients (TCRdb year 2020). The method was the immunoSEQ multiplex PCR assay. The source is immuneACCESS, and TCRdb retained only in-frame sequences with V and J called. Part of the clones is not carried over; for the studies checked, unresolved V genes explain less than half of this, and the remainder is unexplained. For this sample there are approximately 110,000 clones; 80% to 90% appear just once. Clones ranked in the top ten supply under 20% of the sample. The CDR3 contains 15 residues, cysteine and phenylalanine counted. The kept DNA is CDR3 alone, 45 bases in frame from the first base. Taken from the germline V gene (reference sequence), the CDR1 and CDR2 loops are PRHDT and FYEKMQ. Trimming costs V 0 bases and J 4 bases, and their ends lie 10 bases apart.

Recombination linked TRBV13 to TRBJ1-5, and TRBD1 may be the D gene, going by 5 matching bases. Sample: blood. The receptor was isolated from a woman between 45 and 65 years old in good health. The nucleotides read TGTGCCAGCAGCTTAGGATGGGGCGGGAATCAGCCCCAGCATTTT. The translation is CASSLGWGGNQPQHF.